These 20 T cell receptor beta chains came from one sample sequenced in a study of identical twins. Each CDR3 protein gets one entry after TCRdb re-called the 5' RACE reads with MiXCR. The sample has 1.5 million or so distinct CDR3 sequences, about 32% seen once. Sequencing was carried out using cord blood. These receptors were obtained from a newborn girl in good health.

As DNA, the CDR3 is TGTGCCAGCAGTCAAACTAGCGGGGGGATCTCCTACGAGCAGTACTTC. Translation gives CASSQTSGGISYEQYF. V and J are TRBV2 and TRBJ2-7, with 12 bases aligning to TRBD2. The V gene's germline CDR1 is SNHLY and CDR2 FYNNEI. This CDR3 comprises 16 residues. The junction had 5 bases not matched to a gene; V was cut back by 5 bases and J by 0 bases.

V usage is TRBV20-1 and J usage is TRBJ2-3, with 7 nucleotides matching TRBD1. With V trimmed by 7 bases and J by 3 bases, 13 bases remained unmatched. In germline, CDR1 is DFQATT, CDR2 SNEGSKA (reference sequence). The CDR3 covers 15 residues. CDR3 nucleotide sequence: TGCAGTGACACCGCGACAGGGAAGGGGACAGATACGCAGTATTTT. Its protein product is CSDTATGKGTDTQYF.

This clonotype showed up just a few times. The DNA for the CDR3 is TGTGCCAGCAGCCGGACTAGCGAGGCAGATACGCAGTATTTT. Its protein is CASSRTSEADTQYF. This chain connects TRBV3-1 to TRBJ2-3, with 9 bases that match TRBD2. Germline V gives CDR1 LGHDT, CDR2 YNNKEL (reference sequence). CDR3 length: 14 amino acids. With 4 bases clipped from V and 4 bases from J, the junction kept 3 bases outside the gene matches.

The CDR3: CASIWNKNQGNTEAFF. CDR3 nucleotide sequence: TGTGCCAGCATCTGGAACAAGAACCAGGGGAACACTGAAGCTTTCTTT. J is TRBJ1-1 and V is TRBV21-1; the DNA was not compared with TRBD1, the D call given in the table. TRBV21-1 is a pseudogene segment. The CDR3 loop spans 16 amino acids.

The chain is built from TRBV20-1 and TRBJ2-2, with 8 nucleotides matching TRBD2. Looked up from germline, CDR1 is DFQATT and CDR2 is SNEGSKA (reference sequence). V was pared by 5 bases and J by 4 bases, with 6 bases of the junction left unmatched. The CDR3 loop spans 14 amino acids. The CDR3 DNA reads as TGCAGTGCTCAGCGGGGGACACCCACCGGGGAGCTGTTTTTT. Translated, it gives CSAQRGTPTGELFF.

The chain employs TRBV20-1 and TRBJ2-3; TRBD2 matches at 8 bases. The V and J ends lost 0 bases and 6 bases, in that order; junction bases with no gene match: 14. The V gene's germline CDR1 is DFQATT and CDR2 SNEGSKA (reference sequence). The CDR3 length is 17 residues. The CDR3 sequence is CSARDRVSGVISDTQYF. The CDR3 nucleotides read TGCAGTGCTAGAGATCGGGTTAGCGGGGTGATATCGGATACGCAGTATTTT.

V usage is TRBV20-1 and J usage is TRBJ2-7; D might be TRBD2 (6 bases). The CDR3 length is 11 residues. Germline values: CDR1 DFQATT, CDR2 SNEGSKA (reference sequence). CDR3: CSSWGAYEQYF. In DNA form, the CDR3 reads TGCAGCTCTTGGGGGGCCTACGAGCAGTACTTC.

This clonotype was picked up a small number of times. The chain uses TRBV6-5 and TRBJ2-3; D call uncertain. Germline V gene lookup returns CDR1 MNHEY and CDR2 SVGAGI. Trimming removed 2 bases at V and 7 bases at J, with 10 bases between. This CDR3 is built from 13 residues. This CDR3 reads CASSYSVRYTQYF. DNA of the CDR3: TGTGCCAGCAGTTACAGTGTGCGATATACGCAGTATTTT.

The chain combines TRBV7-2 with TRBJ2-7; 7 nucleotides align to TRBD1. The J segment lost 7 bases and the V segment lost 6 bases, leaving 15 bases of the junction unmatched. Germline CDR1 is SGHTA and CDR2 is FQGNSA. This CDR3 has 15 residues. The CDR3 region is CASSFNPTGRNEQYF. CDR3 coding DNA: TGTGCCAGCAGTTTCAATCCGACAGGGCGGAATGAGCAGTACTTC.

The genes are TRBV20-1 and TRBJ2-1, with D perhaps TRBD1 (6 bases). The germline gives CDR1 DFQATT, CDR2 SNEGSKA (reference sequence). The CDR3 is 15 residues long. The V end lost 3 bases, the J end lost 5 bases, and 17 bases lay between the germline ends. The CDR3 DNA follows: TGCAGTGCTAGCACCGGGACAAGGGGAGACAATGAGCAGTTCTTC. Protein: CSASTGTRGDNEQFF.

This clonotype has a handful of counts. The rearrangement uses TRBV6-6 and TRBJ2-7; 7 positions agree with TRBD2. The CDR3 runs 15 residues. The germline V gene has CDR1 MNHNY and CDR2 SVGAGI (reference sequence). V lost 6 bases, J lost 4 bases, and 12 bases stayed unmatched. This CDR3 reads CASSGSGLAAYEQYF. Here the CDR3 DNA reads TGTGCCAGCAGCGGATCTGGGCTAGCGGCATACGAGCAGTACTTC.

The chain joins TRBV10-3 to TRBJ2-7; D tentatively reads TRBD1 or TRBD2 (5 bases each). This CDR3 is 12 amino acids long. V lost 3 bases and J 5 bases, leaving 8 bases between the germline ends. The germline V gene has CDR1 ENHRY and CDR2 SYGVKD. The CDR3 loop reads CAISEWGNEQYF. DNA for the CDR3: TGTGCCATCAGTGAATGGGGGAACGAGCAGTACTTC.

The chain joins TRBV21-1 to TRBJ2-5; the D call TRBD2 from the table was never checked on the DNA. The DNA end lines up better with TRBJ2-7; the J call may be wrong. TRBV21-1 represents a pseudogene. The CDR3 has 14 amino acids. The CDR3 coding sequence is TGTGCCAGCAGCAATAGAGGGATCTACTACGAGCAGTACTTC. As protein: CASSNRGIYYEQYF.

This clonotype was picked up a small number of times. J is TRBJ1-5 and V is TRBV6-6; TRBD1 aligns across 12 bases. This CDR3 has 17 residues. V trimming: 6 bases; J trimming: 6 bases; junction bases outside the gene matches: 12. Per germline, CDR1 MNHNY and CDR2 SVGAGI (reference sequence). The CDR3 DNA sequence: TGTGCCAGCAGCCGACCGGGACAGGGGGCTTGGGTTCAGCCCCAGCATTTT. As protein: CASSRPGQGAWVQPQHF.

Written as DNA, the CDR3 is TGTGCCATCAGTGCCGGGACAGGCCATGAAAAACTGTTTTTT. The encoded protein is CAISAGTGHEKLFF. The chain recombines TRBV10-3 with TRBJ1-4; 8 nucleotides line up with TRBD1. CDR1 is ENHRY and CDR2 is SYGVKD in the germline V gene. The V and J ends lost 4 bases and 6 bases, in that order; junction bases with no gene match: 4. The CDR3 loop spans 14 amino acids.

This clonotype was picked up a small number of times. V usage is TRBV20-1 and J usage is TRBJ1-6; tentatively, D is TRBD1 (6 bases). V lost 3 bases to trimming and J lost 2 bases, with 8 bases between them. Germline loops: CDR1 DFQATT, CDR2 SNEGSKA (reference sequence). CDR3 size: 14 residues. The DNA for the CDR3 is TGCAGTGCTAGGAGGACAGCCTATAATTCACCCCTCCACTTT. It translates to CSARRTAYNSPLHF.

This clonotype showed up just a few times. The V call is TRBV3-1, the J call TRBJ2-7; D is possibly TRBD1 (5 bases). With 0 bases removed from V and 3 bases from J, the gap between germline ends came to 18 bases. The CDR3 is 17 amino acids. CDR1 and CDR2 (germline): LGHDT, YNNKEL (reference sequence). The CDR3 sequence: CASSQDPAGPLGYEQYF. The CDR3 nucleotides are TGTGCCAGCAGCCAAGATCCGGCAGGGCCCTTAGGCTACGAGCAGTACTTC.

This clonotype was picked up a small number of times. The V gene is TRBV6-1, the J gene TRBJ1-5, with D possibly matching TRBD1 (5 bases). V gave up 4 bases and J gave up 2 bases, with 12 bases separating them. The germline gives CDR1 MNHNS, CDR2 SASEGT. The CDR3 sequence is 15 residues long. CDR3 in amino acids: CASSGGRVGNQPQHF. CDR3 nucleotide sequence: TGTGCCAGCAGTGGGGGCAGGGTTGGCAATCAGCCCCAGCATTTT.

This clonotype appeared once. One end of the junction does not line up with germline, which may come from a read error. The chain joins TRBV20-1 to TRBJ2-3; TRBD2 is a possible D gene (6 bases). In germline, CDR1 is DFQATT, CDR2 SNEGSKA (reference sequence). The CDR3 extends over 15 amino acids. CDR3 in DNA: TGCAGTGCTAGGACCACCGGGGGTCGACCAGATGCGCAGTATTTT. Amino acids: CSARTTGGRPDAQYF.

This clonotype occurred a few times. The CDR3 DNA is TGTGCCAGCAGAGATGACAGGGGGCGGGCCAAAAACATTCAGTACTTC. Translated: CASRDDRGRAKNIQYF. The J gene is TRBJ2-4, the V gene TRBV6-5, with 10 nucleotides matching TRBD1. CDR3 size: 16 residues. Per germline, CDR1 MNHEY and CDR2 SVGAGI. V lost 6 bases and J lost 1; bases outside the gene matches: 6.